The 2 T cell receptor beta chains presented below share a single source sample, sequenced in a study of T cell repertoires in aging, cancer and after chemotherapy. TCR beta rearrangements were amplified from peripheral blood genomic DNA. TRB rearrangements spanning V, D and J were amplified using mixed TRB-A/B primers. TCRdb analysed the multiplex PCR reads with MiXCR anew, one entry per CDR3 protein. The table shows roughly 3,100 distinct CDR3 sequences, with roughly 22% occurring only once. Sequenced material: blood. The receptors here all came from a human donor with a solid tumor.

The J gene is TRBJ2-3, the V gene TRBV6-1, with TRBD2 matching over 12 bases. J lost 0 bases, V lost 1 base, and 5 bases had no gene match. The V gene's germline CDR1 is MNHNS and CDR2 SASEGT. This CDR3 is built from 18 residues. The CDR3 DNA reads TGTGCCAGCAGTGAAGTCCTAGCGGGAGGGCCTAGCACAGATACGCAGTATTTT. Translation gives CASSEVLAGGPSTDTQYF.

This chain joins TRBV5-4 and TRBJ1-5, with D tentatively TRBD1 (5 bases). Germline CDR1 and CDR2: SGHNT and YYREEE (reference sequence). Trimming stripped 9 bases from V and 3 bases from J, with 10 bases between. The CDR3 loop spans 12 amino acids. The DNA of the CDR3 is TGTGCCACCGGGACTAACAATCAGCCCCAGCATTTT. Translating gives CATGTNNQPQHF.